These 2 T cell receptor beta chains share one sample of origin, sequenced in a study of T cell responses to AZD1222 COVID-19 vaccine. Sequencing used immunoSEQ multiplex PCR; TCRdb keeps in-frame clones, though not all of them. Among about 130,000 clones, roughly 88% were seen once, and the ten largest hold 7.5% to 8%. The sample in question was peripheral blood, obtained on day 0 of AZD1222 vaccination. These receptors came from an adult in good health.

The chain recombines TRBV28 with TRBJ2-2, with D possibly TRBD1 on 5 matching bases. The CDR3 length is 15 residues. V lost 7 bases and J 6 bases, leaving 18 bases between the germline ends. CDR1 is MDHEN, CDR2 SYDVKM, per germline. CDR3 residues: CASKSGPPGPGELFF. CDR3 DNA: TGTGCCAGCAAATCTGGACCGCCAGGGCCCGGGGAGCTGTTTTTT.

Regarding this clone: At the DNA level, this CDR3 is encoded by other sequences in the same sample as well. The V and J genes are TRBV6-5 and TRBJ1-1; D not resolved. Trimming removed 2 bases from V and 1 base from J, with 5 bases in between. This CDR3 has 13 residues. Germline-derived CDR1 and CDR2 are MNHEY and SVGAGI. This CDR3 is CASSYGQNTEAFF. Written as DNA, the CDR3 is TGTGCCAGCAGTTACGGGCAGAACACTGAAGCTTTCTTT.